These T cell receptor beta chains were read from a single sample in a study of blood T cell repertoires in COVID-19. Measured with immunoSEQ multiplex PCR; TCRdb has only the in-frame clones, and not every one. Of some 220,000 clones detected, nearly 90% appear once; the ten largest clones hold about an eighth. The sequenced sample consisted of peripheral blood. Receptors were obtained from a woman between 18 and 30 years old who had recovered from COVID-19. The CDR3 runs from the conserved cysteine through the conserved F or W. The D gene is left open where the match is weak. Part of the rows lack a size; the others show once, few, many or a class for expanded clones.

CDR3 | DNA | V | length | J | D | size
CASSSNTGPRAFF | TGTGCCAGCAGCTCCAACACAGGGCCCCGAGCTTTCTTT | TRBV5-4 | 13 | TRBJ1-1 | . | .
CASRRGSGDGYTF | TGTGCCAGCAGACGCGGCTCGGGAGATGGCTACACCTTC | TRBV5-4 | 13 | TRBJ1-2 | . | .
CASSFDRGNTEAFF | TGTGCCAGCAGTTTCGACAGGGGGAACACTGAAGCTTTCTTT | TRBV5-4 | 14 | TRBJ1-1 | TRBD1 | once
CASSHIPRGAGEYEQYF | TGTGCCAGCAGCCACATCCCCCGAGGGGCGGGAGAGTACGAGCAGTACTTC | TRBV4-2 | 17 | TRBJ2-7 | TRBD2 | .
CASKFSTADNEQFF | TGTGCCAGTAAGTTCTCGACGGCGGACAATGAGCAGTTCTTC | TRBV2 | 14 | TRBJ2-1 | . | .
CASSHRSRTYEQYF | TGTGCCAGTAGCCACAGGAGTAGGACCTACGAGCAGTACTTC | TRBV19 | 14 | TRBJ2-7 | . | .
CASSLAIQGTGNTIYF | TGCGCCAGCAGCTTGGCGATACAGGGTACTGGAAACACCATATATTTT | TRBV5-1 | 16 | TRBJ1-3 | . | .
CSGDRGTEAFF | TGCAGTGGGGACAGGGGCACTGAAGCTTTCTTT | TRBV20-1 | 11 | TRBJ1-1 | TRBD1 | .
CSVPTGTVNTEAFF | TGCAGCGTCCCTACCGGGACAGTAAACACTGAAGCTTTCTTT | TRBV29-1 | 14 | TRBJ1-1 | TRBD1 | once
CASSQDSRGSGSRELFF | TGCGCCAGCAGCCAAGATTCTCGCGGTAGCGGGAGCCGGGAGCTGTTTTTT | TRBV4-3 | 17 | TRBJ2-2 | TRBD2 | .
CASSLPGLKYEQYF | TGTGCCAGCAGCTTACCGGGACTTAAGTACGAGCAGTACTTC | TRBV7-2 | 14 | TRBJ2-7 | . | .
CAISEFGQPYGYTF | TGTGCCATCAGTGAGTTCGGACAGCCGTATGGCTACACCTTC | TRBV10-3 | 14 | TRBJ1-2 | . | .
CATSSQGSGTDTQYF | TGTGCCACCAGCAGTCAGGGGTCTGGCACAGATACGCAGTATTTT | TRBV15 | 15 | TRBJ2-3 | . | .
CASSQEGTGAREQYF | TGCGCCAGCAGCCAAGAGGGGACAGGGGCGAGGGAGCAGTACTTC | TRBV4-1 | 15 | TRBJ2-7 | TRBD1 | .
CASSDGQGSNTGELFF | TGTGCCAGCAGTGACGGACAGGGGTCGAACACCGGGGAGCTGTTTTTT | TRBV6-1 | 16 | TRBJ2-2 | TRBD1 | .
CASSLTSGRNTGELFF | TGCGCCAGCAGCTTGACTAGCGGGAGAAATACCGGGGAGCTGTTTTTT | TRBV5-1 | 16 | TRBJ2-2 | TRBD2 | once
CASSQELAGRAFPGELFF | TGCGCCAGCAGCCAAGAATTGGCCGGGAGGGCCTTTCCCGGGGAGCTGTTTTTT | TRBV4-3 | 18 | TRBJ2-2 | TRBD2 | .
CASSLGLDLIEQYF | TGTGCCAGCAGCTTGGGACTAGATTTAATCGAGCAGTACTTC | TRBV7-8 | 14 | TRBJ2-7 | TRBD2 | once
CSVGADYNSPLHF | TGCAGCGTTGGGGCAGACTATAATTCACCCCTCCACTTT | TRBV29-1 | 13 | TRBJ1-6 | . | .
CASSRHRDRGSYEQYF | TGTGCCAGCAGCAGGCACCGGGACAGGGGCTCCTACGAGCAGTACTTC | TRBV7-6 | 16 | TRBJ2-7 | TRBD1 | .
CASALDRTNEKLFF | TGTGCCAGTGCCCTGGACAGGACTAATGAAAAACTGTTTTTT | TRBV19 | 14 | TRBJ1-4 | TRBD1 | few
CASRQDRGPETQYF | TGTGCCAGCAGGCAGGACAGGGGGCCAGAGACCCAGTACTTC | TRBV6-5 | 14 | TRBJ2-5 | TRBD1 | .
CAISVFTRGQETQYF | TGTGCCATCAGTGTTTTCACAAGGGGCCAAGAGACCCAGTACTTC | TRBV10-3 | 15 | TRBJ2-5 | . | .
CASSSSSYNEQFF | TGCGCCAGCAGCTCGAGCTCCTACAATGAGCAGTTCTTC | TRBV5-1 | 13 | TRBJ2-1 | . | once
CASSEGDEQYF | TGTGCCAGCAGTGAAGGCGACGAGCAGTACTTC | TRBV6-1 | 11 | TRBJ2-7 | . | .
CASSRRTGDNEQYF | TGCGCCAGCAGCCGCCGAACAGGGGACAACGAGCAGTACTTC | TRBV5-1 | 14 | TRBJ2-7 | TRBD1 | .
CACLGQNTEAFF | TGTGCCTGCCTTGGGCAGAACACTGAAGCTTTCTTT | TRBV30 | 12 | TRBJ1-1 | . | .
CASSRDSGAAGNTIYF | TGTGCCAGCAGTCGAGACTCAGGGGCCGCTGGAAACACCATATATTTT | TRBV6-6 | 16 | TRBJ1-3 | . | .
CASEGATGNTIYF | TGTGCCAGCGAGGGGGCAACTGGAAACACCATATATTTT | TRBV6-5 | 13 | TRBJ1-3 | TRBD1 | .